This T cell receptor (beta chain) originates from a study of blood T cell repertoires in COVID-19. Study as a whole: The samples span acute and convalescent COVID-19 from the United States, Italy and Spain. PBMCs, B-cell-depleted T cells, or T cells were the source of the cDNA or gDNA that made up the material.

Authors' methods: Reference gene primer amplification gave nucleated cell count estimates. Produced via immunoSEQ multiplex PCR; TCRdb's table is partial and in-frame only. V and J calls and clone size are given by that table; D and trimming were obtained from the DNA. The table shows about 230,000 clones, with 70% to 90% occurring only once. Germline V gene lookup returns CDR1 LGHDT and CDR2 YNNKEL (reference sequence). V shed 0 bases and J shed 8 bases, with 13 bases lying between them. This CDR3 is 14 amino acids long. This chain uses TRBV3-1 (or the pseudogene TRBV3-2) with TRBJ1-2; D is unresolved. Input material: peripheral blood. The sequence came from a man aged 35-49 years with acute or convalescent COVID-19. The CDR3 nucleotides are TGTGCCAGCAGCCAAGAGACCGAAACGGGGGGCTACACCTTC. Its translation is CASSQETETGGYTF.